The 9 T cell receptor beta chains listed next were all sequenced from one sample in a study of blood T cell repertoires in COVID-19. Only in-frame clones appear in the TCRdb table, and some are missing; sequencing was by immunoSEQ multiplex PCR. The repertoire has approximately 300,000 clones, roughly nine tenths of them found once; the top ten carry under 8%. The specimen was peripheral blood. The receptors derive from a man between 18 and 35 years old who had recovered from COVID-19.

The rearrangement links TRBV7-9 to TRBJ1-6; 7 bases line up with TRBD1. The CDR3 runs to 14 residues. J was trimmed by 10 bases and V by 3 bases; bases with no gene match: 6. Germline values: CDR1 SEHNR, CDR2 FQNEAQ (reference sequence). The DNA of the CDR3 is TGTGCCAGCAGCTTCGGAGGGGGCGGATCACCCCTCCACTTT. Its protein is CASSFGGGGSPLHF.

The V and J genes are TRBV4-2 and TRBJ2-7; a weak D match, TRBD2 (6 bases). Deletions cut 4 bases from V and 7 bases from J, with 20 bases between. The CDR3 loop spans 15 amino acids. Germline-derived CDR1 and CDR2 are LGHNA and YNFKEQ. The DNA for the CDR3 is TGTGCCAGCAGCCTTGGGACTGGCACGGCCCGGGAGCAGTACTTC. It codes for CASSLGTGTAREQYF.

This sequence joins TRBV29-1 and TRBJ2-1; no firm D call. The CDR3 is 16 amino acids. Germline CDR1 is SQVTM and CDR2 is ANQGSEA. Trimming shortened V by 5 bases and J by 5 bases, and 22 bases separated the two germline ends. The chain's CDR3 is CSVMFRSTPFNNEQFF. As DNA, the CDR3 is TGCAGCGTTATGTTCAGGTCCACCCCCTTTAACAATGAGCAGTTCTTC.

This sequence joins TRBV3-1 (or the pseudogene TRBV3-2) and TRBJ2-5; TRBD2 aligns across 7 bases. J lost 0 bases, V lost 3 bases, and 13 bases had no gene match. Germline-derived CDR1 and CDR2 are LGHDT and YNNKEL (reference sequence). This CDR3 is 18 amino acids long. CDR3 sequence (DNA): TGTGCCAGCAGCCAGAGGAGGCTAGCGGCCCCGTACCAAGAGACCCAGTACTTC. This gives the protein CASSQRRLAAPYQETQYF.

The chain couples TRBV5-6 to TRBJ1-2; D ambiguous. The V end lost 0 bases, the J end lost 5 bases, and 8 bases lay between the germline ends. The V gene's germline CDR1 is SGHDT and CDR2 YYEEEE. The CDR3 length is 13 residues. The CDR3 reads CASSLDPGYGYTF. DNA for the CDR3: TGTGCCAGCAGCTTGGATCCGGGGTATGGCTACACCTTC. The complete variable domain, with remaining parts taken from reference TRBV5-6 and TRBJ1-2, reads DAGVTQSPTHLIKTRGQQVTLRCSPKSGHDTVSWYQQALGQGPQFIFQYYEEEERQRGNFPDRFSGHQFPNYSSELNVNALLLGDSALYLCASSLDPGYGYTFGSGTRLTVV.

This sequence joins TRBV27 and TRBJ1-1, with TRBD1 matching over 9 bases. This CDR3 region has 17 residues. The germline gives CDR1 MNHEY, CDR2 SMNVEV (reference sequence). V lost 0 bases, J lost 0 bases, and 5 bases stayed unmatched. CDR3 bases: TGTGCCAGCAGTTTATCAGTACAGGGGGCTATGAACACTGAAGCTTTCTTT. The encoded protein is CASSLSVQGAMNTEAFF.

This chain uses TRBV5-4 with TRBJ2-1, with TRBD2 matching over 10 bases. Germline values: CDR1 SGHNT, CDR2 YYREEE (reference sequence). This CDR3 comprises 18 residues. J lost 4 bases, V lost 1 base, and 11 bases had no gene match. The CDR3: CASSLTRLSGGAYNEQFF. The CDR3 coding sequence is TGTGCCAGCAGCTTGACCCGACTAAGCGGGGGGGCTTACAATGAGCAGTTCTTC.

The chain links TRBV10-3 to TRBJ2-5, with D tentatively TRBD1 (5 bases). The CDR3 runs to 15 residues. With 0 bases removed from V and 3 bases from J, the gap between germline ends came to 11 bases. CDR1 ENHRY and CDR2 SYGVKD come from the germline V gene. CDR3 in amino acids: CAISESGLGEETQYF. Written as DNA, the CDR3 is TGTGCCATCAGTGAGTCAGGGCTAGGGGAAGAGACCCAGTACTTC.

The gene calls are TRBV12-3 or TRBV12-4 and TRBJ2-1; a weak D match, TRBD1 (6 bases). V dropped 5 bases and J dropped 10 bases, with 12 bases sitting between them. The CDR3 has 12 amino acids. CDR3 sequence: CASSQQGREQFF. The CDR3 nucleotides are TGTGCCAGCAGTCAACAGGGTCGCGAGCAGTTCTTC.